These T cell receptor beta chains were read from a single sample in a study of cytomegalovirus exposure and HLA in healthy donors. The method was immunoSEQ multiplex PCR; TCRdb's version includes in-frame clones alone and lacks a portion of them. The sample yields tens of thousands of clones, approximately 90% seen once. Material: PBMCs. These receptors were collected from a man aged 30 to 39 in good health and CMV-seronegative. Each CDR3 is given with its conserved first and last residue. A D gene is named only where the DNA matches it firmly. The size field is filled for only some rows; it gives once, few, many or a size class.

>TRBJ1-2|NA|TRBV14|13|NA
CASSRFRGYGYTF
TGTGCCAGCAGTAGGTTCAGGGGCTATGGCTACACCTTC
>TRBJ2-1|NA|TRBV7-6|16|TRBD2
CASSRRTSGVRDEQFF
TGTGCCAGCAGCCGCCGGACTAGCGGGGTTCGGGATGAGCAGTTCTTC
>TRBJ1-5|NA|TRBV29-1|15|TRBD1
CSVTYRGFGNQPQHF
TGCAGCGTGACCTACAGGGGGTTTGGCAATCAGCCCCAGCATTTT
>TRBJ2-7|NA|TRBV6-1|15|NA
CASSPGGGRLYEQYF
TGTGCCAGCAGTCCCGGGGGCGGGAGACTCTACGAGCAGTACTTC
>TRBJ2-5|NA|TRBV20-1|11|NA
CSAAAGETQYF
TGCAGTGCCGCCGCGGGAGAGACCCAGTACTTC
>TRBJ1-2|NA|TRBV5-4|16|TRBD1
CASSSKDRGRNYGYTF
TGTGCCAGCAGCTCGAAAGACAGGGGGCGAAACTATGGCTACACCTTC
>TRBJ2-1|NA|TRBV7-8|16|TRBD1
CASSTQGATSYNEQFF
TGTGCCAGCAGCACACAGGGGGCTACCTCCTACAATGAGCAGTTCTTC
>TRBJ2-7|NA|TRBV11-2|17|NA
CASSATRSYTGSYEQYF
TGTGCCAGCAGCGCGACCCGCAGTTATACAGGGTCCTACGAGCAGTACTTC
>TRBJ2-3|NA|TRBV19|16|TRBD2
CASSIQRGIDTDTQYF
TGTGCCAGTAGTATCCAGCGGGGAATAGACACAGATACGCAGTATTTT
>TRBJ1-1|NA|TRBV4-1|14|NA
CASSQGPVNTEAFF
TGCGCCAGCAGCCAAGGTCCAGTGAACACTGAAGCTTTCTTT
>TRBJ2-6|NA|TRBV10-3|15|TRBD1
CATGTGSSGANVLTF
TGTGCCACGGGGACAGGGAGCTCTGGGGCCAACGTCCTGACTTTC
>TRBJ2-2|NA|TRBV27|12|NA
CASSLNTGELFF
TGTGCCAGCAGTCTCAACACCGGGGAGCTGTTTTTT
>TRBJ2-7|NA|TRBV29-1|12|TRBD1
CSGGGTGGEQYF
TGCAGCGGCGGTGGGACAGGGGGCGAGCAGTACTTC
>TRBJ2-3|NA|TRBV11-2|16|TRBD2
CASSLGLAGNTDTQYF
TGTGCCAGCAGCTTAGGTCTAGCGGGGAACACAGATACGCAGTATTTT
>TRBJ2-7|NA|TRBV7-8|15|TRBD1
CASSLPRDRTYEQYF
TGTGCCAGCAGCTTACCCCGGGACAGAACCTACGAGCAGTACTTC
>TRBJ1-1|NA|TRBV30|13|TRBD1
CAWRRQGWTEAFF
TGTGCCTGGAGGAGACAGGGATGGACTGAAGCTTTCTTT
>TRBJ1-3|once|TRBV10-2|14|NA
CASSDPYTGNTIYF
TGCGCCAGCAGTGACCCTTATACTGGAAACACCATATATTTT
>TRBJ2-7|NA|TRBV29-1|12|NA
CSVLSGTYEQYF
TGCAGCGTTCTCAGCGGAACCTACGAGCAGTACTTC
>TRBJ2-7|NA|TRBV6-5|14|TRBD2
CASRQAGGPYEQYF
TGTGCCAGCAGACAAGCGGGAGGGCCCTACGAGCAGTACTTC
>TRBJ1-4|NA|TRBV7-9|17|TRBD1
CASSLDHTGGSEEKLFF
TGTGCCAGCAGCTTAGATCATACAGGGGGCTCGGAGGAAAAACTGTTTTTT
>TRBJ1-1|NA|TRBV5-1|14|TRBD1
CASSLTGADTEAFF
TGCGCCAGCAGCTTGACAGGGGCGGACACTGAAGCTTTCTTT
>TRBJ2-7|once|TRBV28|16|NA
CASSLLGGGLSYEQYF
TGTGCCAGCAGTTTATTGGGCGGGGGCCTCTCCTACGAGCAGTACTTC